This TCR beta chain was profiled in a study of CD8+ T cells in alopecia areata. The CDR3 extends over 15 amino acids. V gave up 6 bases and J gave up 5 bases; unmatched junction bases: 6. Germline V gene sequence: CDR1 MNHEY, CDR2 SVGAGI. This clone turned up a few times. Treatment here: oral pan-JAK inhibitor, 5-10 mg twice daily. Sequencing templates came from extracted RNA that was reverse transcribed into cDNA. Libraries were prepared by immunoSEQ multiplex PCR; TCRdb keeps only in-frame clonotypes and omits some of them. The sample carries hundreds of thousands of clones, about three fifths recorded once.

This chain connects TRBV6-5 to TRBJ2-3, with 12 bases matching TRBD2. This sequence originates from a human donor with alopecia areata. The sequencing used CD4+ T cells sorted from blood, collected at week 24, from a patient treated with tofacitinib. CDR3 bases: TGTGCCAGCAGGCGGACTAGCGGGGCTATAGATACGCAGTATTTT. Amino acids: CASRRTSGAIDTQYF.